This T cell receptor beta chain originates from a study of low-dose radiotherapy and immunotherapy resistance in tumors. This clonotype was found a few times. Time point indicated: after trial treatment. Treatment meaning: LDRT plus nivolumab, ipilimumab, low-dose cyclophosphamide and aspirin (RACIN trial). The PCR that amplified TCRs ran for 20 cycles, relying on a constant-region primer and a V-primer adapter. A single record per CDR3 protein comes from TCRdb applying MiXCR to the reads. The table lists 40,000 to 65,000 distinct CDR3 sequences, around a third of them singletons, with 8.2% in the top ten. The CDR3 runs 14 residues. V was pared by 3 bases and J by 2 bases, with 10 bases between.

Specimen: PBMCs, collected after low-dose radiotherapy plus immunotherapy. The sequence derives from a male donor with rectosigmoid adenocarcinoma. The chain is built from TRBV12-3 or TRBV12-4 and TRBJ2-5; tentative D call: TRBD2 (6 bases). The CDR3 reads CASSLNSGQETQYF. The DNA of the CDR3 is TGTGCCAGCAGTTTGAATAGCGGACAAGAGACCCAGTACTTC.